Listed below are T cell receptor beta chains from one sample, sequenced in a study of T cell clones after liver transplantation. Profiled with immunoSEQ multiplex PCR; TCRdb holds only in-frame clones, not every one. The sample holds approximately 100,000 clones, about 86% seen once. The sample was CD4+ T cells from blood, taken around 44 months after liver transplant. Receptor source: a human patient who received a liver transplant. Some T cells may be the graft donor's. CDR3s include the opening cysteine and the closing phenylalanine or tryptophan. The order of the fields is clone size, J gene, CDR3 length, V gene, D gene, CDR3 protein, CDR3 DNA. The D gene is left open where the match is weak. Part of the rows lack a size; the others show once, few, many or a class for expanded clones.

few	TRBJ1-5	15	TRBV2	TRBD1	CASRLQGNSNQPQHF	TGTGCCAGCAGGTTACAGGGGAATAGCAATCAGCCCCAGCATTTT
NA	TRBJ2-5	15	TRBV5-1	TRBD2	CASSRSGSYQETQYF	TGCGCCAGCAGCAGGAGCGGGAGCTATCAAGAGACCCAGTACTTC
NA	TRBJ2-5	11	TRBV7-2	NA	CASAPSETQYF	TGTGCCAGCGCCCCAAGTGAGACCCAGTACTTC
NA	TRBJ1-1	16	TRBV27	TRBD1	CASSIKTGRANTEAFF	TGTGCCAGCAGCATAAAGACAGGGCGGGCGAACACTGAAGCTTTCTTT
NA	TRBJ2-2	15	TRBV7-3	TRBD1	CASSFRGQGAGELFF	TGTGCCAGCAGCTTCCGGGGACAGGGGGCCGGGGAGCTGTTTTTT
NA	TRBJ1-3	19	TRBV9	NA	CASSPTGRAAVESGNTIYF	TGTGCCAGCAGCCCCACTGGTAGGGCCGCGGTCGAGTCTGGAAACACCATATATTTT
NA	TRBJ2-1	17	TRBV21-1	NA	CASSKMARQGDYNEQFF	TGTGCCAGCAGCAAGATGGCAAGGCAGGGAGACTACAATGAGCAGTTCTTC
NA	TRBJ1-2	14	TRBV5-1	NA	CASSLAPDLYGYTF	TGCGCCAGCAGCTTGGCTCCGGACCTCTATGGCTACACCTTC
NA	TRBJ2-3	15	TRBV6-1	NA	CAAMRGGSRTDTQYF	TGTGCCGCCATGAGGGGGGGTAGTAGGACAGATACGCAGTATTTT
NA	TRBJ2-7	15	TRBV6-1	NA	CASSEVGRSSYEQYF	TGTGCCAGCAGTGAAGTCGGACGGAGCTCCTACGAGCAGTACTTC
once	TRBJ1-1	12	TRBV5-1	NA	CASSLGEAEAFF	TGCGCCAGCAGCTTGGGGGAGGCTGAAGCTTTCTTT
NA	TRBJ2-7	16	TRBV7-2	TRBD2	CASSDYRLAGRDEQYF	TGTGCCAGCAGCGACTACCGACTAGCGGGCCGGGACGAGCAGTACTTC
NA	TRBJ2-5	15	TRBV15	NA	CATSRGAVAGGTQYF	TGTGCCACCAGCAGAGGAGCGGTGGCGGGTGGGACCCAGTACTTC
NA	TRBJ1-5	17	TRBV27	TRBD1	CASSLLPGQGDNQPQHF	TGTGCCAGCAGTTTACTCCCGGGACAGGGGGACAATCAGCCCCAGCATTTT
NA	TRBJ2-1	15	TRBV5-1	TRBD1	CASSLVAGGGNEQFF	TGCGCCAGCAGCTTGGTGGCAGGGGGTGGCAATGAGCAGTTCTTC
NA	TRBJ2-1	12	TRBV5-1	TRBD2	CASSQGGNEQFF	TGCGCCAGCAGCCAGGGAGGGAATGAGCAGTTCTTC
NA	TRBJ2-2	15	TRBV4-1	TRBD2	CASSQAGAGVGELFF	TGCGCCAGCAGCCAAGCTGGGGCGGGGGTCGGGGAGCTGTTTTTT
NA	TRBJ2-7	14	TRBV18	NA	CASSLPGSSYEQYF	TGTGCCAGCTCACTCCCGGGGAGCTCCTACGAGCAGTACTTC
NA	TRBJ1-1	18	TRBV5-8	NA	CASSFPADPGAWNTEAFF	TGTGCCAGCAGCTTTCCCGCGGACCCAGGGGCCTGGAACACTGAAGCTTTCTTT
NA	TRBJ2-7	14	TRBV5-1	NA	CASSLGGIAYEQYF	TGCGCCAGCAGCTTGGGCGGGATCGCCTACGAGCAGTACTTC
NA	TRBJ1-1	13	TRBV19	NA	CASRWAPDTEAFF	TGTGCCAGTAGATGGGCACCTGACACTGAAGCTTTCTTT
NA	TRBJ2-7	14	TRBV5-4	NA	CASSPQLNLDEQYF	TGTGCCAGCAGCCCACAGCTAAATCTCGACGAGCAGTACTTC
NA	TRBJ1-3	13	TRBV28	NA	CASSSSPGNTIYF	TGTGCCAGCAGTTCCTCCCCGGGAAACACCATATATTTT
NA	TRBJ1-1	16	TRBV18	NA	CASSRGSGGRNTEAFF	TGTGCCAGCTCACGGGGCTCGGGAGGGAGGAACACTGAAGCTTTCTTT
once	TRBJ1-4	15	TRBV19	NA	CASKASTGRGEKLFF	TGTGCCAGTAAAGCTTCTACAGGGAGGGGTGAAAAACTGTTTTTT
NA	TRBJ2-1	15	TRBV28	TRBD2	CASSLLTSGSNEQFF	TGTGCCAGCAGTTTATTGACTAGCGGGAGCAATGAGCAGTTCTTC
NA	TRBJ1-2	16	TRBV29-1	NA	CSVEALQGLTNYGYTF	TGCAGCGTTGAAGCCCTCCAGGGGCTGACTAACTATGGCTACACCTTC
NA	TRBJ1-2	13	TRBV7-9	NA	CASGPKEGDGYTF	TGTGCCAGCGGTCCTAAAGAGGGTGATGGCTACACCTTC
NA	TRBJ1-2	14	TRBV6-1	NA	CASSAPPPLYGYTF	TGTGCCAGCAGTGCCCCCCCTCCTCTTTATGGCTACACCTTC
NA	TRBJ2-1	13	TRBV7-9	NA	CASSLRGGDEQFF	TGTGCCAGCAGCCTCCGTGGAGGTGATGAGCAGTTCTTC
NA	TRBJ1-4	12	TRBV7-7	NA	CASSLTGEKLFF	TGTGCCAGCAGCTTAACAGGGGAAAAACTGTTTTTT
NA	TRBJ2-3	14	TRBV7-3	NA	CASSLDAGTDTQYF	TGTGCCAGCAGCCTGGACGCTGGCACAGATACGCAGTATTTT
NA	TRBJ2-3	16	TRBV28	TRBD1	CASTMEGQGNTDTQYF	TGTGCCAGCACTATGGAGGGACAGGGGAACACAGATACGCAGTATTTT